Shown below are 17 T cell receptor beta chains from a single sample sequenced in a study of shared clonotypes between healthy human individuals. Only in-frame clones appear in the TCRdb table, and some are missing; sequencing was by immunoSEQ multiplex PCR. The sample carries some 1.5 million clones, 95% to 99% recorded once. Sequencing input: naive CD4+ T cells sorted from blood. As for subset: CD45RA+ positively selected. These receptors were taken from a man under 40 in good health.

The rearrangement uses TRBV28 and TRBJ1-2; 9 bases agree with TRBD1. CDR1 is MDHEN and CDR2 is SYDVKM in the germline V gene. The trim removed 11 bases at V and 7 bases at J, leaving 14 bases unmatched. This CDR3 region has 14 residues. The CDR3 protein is CAVIGRDRDFGYTF. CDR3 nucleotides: TGTGCCGTAATAGGCCGGGACAGGGATTTTGGCTACACCTTC.

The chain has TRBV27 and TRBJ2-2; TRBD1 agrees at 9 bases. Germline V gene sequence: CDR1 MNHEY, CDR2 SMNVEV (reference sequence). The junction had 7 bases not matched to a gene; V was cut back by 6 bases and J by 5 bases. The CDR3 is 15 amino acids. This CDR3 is CASRPTGGTTGELFF. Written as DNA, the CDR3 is TGTGCCAGCAGACCAACAGGGGGCACGACCGGGGAGCTGTTTTTT.

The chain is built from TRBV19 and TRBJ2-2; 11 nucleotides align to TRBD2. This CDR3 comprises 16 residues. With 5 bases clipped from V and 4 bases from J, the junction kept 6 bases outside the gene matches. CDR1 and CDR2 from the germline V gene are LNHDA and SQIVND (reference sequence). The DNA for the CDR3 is TGTGCCAGTAGTCCTTTAGCGGGAGGGATCACCGGGGAGCTGTTTTTT. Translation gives CASSPLAGGITGELFF.

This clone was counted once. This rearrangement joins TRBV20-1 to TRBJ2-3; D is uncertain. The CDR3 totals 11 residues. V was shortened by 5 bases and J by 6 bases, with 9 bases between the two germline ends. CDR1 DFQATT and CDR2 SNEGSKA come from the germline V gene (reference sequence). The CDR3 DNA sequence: TGCAGTGCTGACCCCCGGGATACGCAGTATTTT. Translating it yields CSADPRDTQYF.

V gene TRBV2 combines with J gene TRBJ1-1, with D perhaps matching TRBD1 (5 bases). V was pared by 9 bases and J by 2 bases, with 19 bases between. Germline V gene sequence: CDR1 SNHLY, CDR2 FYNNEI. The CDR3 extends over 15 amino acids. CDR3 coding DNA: TGTGCCAGTCAAAAACAGAGACAGATCAACACTGAAGCTTTCTTT. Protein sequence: CASQKQRQINTEAFF.

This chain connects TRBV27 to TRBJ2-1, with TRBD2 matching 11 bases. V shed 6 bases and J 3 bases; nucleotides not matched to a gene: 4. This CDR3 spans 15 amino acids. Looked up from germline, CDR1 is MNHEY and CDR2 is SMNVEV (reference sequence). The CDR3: CASRGTSGDYNEQFF. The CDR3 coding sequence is TGTGCCAGCAGAGGGACTAGCGGAGACTACAATGAGCAGTTCTTC.

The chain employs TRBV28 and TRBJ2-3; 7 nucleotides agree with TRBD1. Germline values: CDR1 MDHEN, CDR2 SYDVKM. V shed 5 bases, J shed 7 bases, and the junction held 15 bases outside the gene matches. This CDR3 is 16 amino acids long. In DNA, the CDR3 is TGTGCCAGCAGTAAGGGAAGAGGACAGGCCACGTATACGCAGTATTTT. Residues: CASSKGRGQATYTQYF.

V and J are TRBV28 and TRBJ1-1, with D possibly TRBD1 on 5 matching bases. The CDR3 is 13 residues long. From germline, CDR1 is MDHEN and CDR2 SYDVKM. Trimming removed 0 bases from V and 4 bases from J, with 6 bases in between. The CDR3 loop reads CASSLWQGTEAFF. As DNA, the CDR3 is TGTGCCAGCAGTTTATGGCAGGGCACTGAAGCTTTCTTT.

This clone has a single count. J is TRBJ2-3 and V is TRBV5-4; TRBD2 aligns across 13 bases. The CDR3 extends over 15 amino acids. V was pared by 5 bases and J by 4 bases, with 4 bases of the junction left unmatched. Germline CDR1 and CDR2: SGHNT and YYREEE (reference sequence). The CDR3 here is CASSRTSGSSDTQYF. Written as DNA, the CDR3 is TGTGCCAGCAGTAGGACTAGCGGGAGTTCAGATACGCAGTATTTT.

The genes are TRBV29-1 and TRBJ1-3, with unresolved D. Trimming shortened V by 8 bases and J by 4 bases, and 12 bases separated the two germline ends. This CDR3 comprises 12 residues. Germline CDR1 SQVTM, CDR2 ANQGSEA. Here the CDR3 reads CSFLTGGNTIYF. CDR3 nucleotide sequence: TGCAGCTTCCTTACCGGGGGAAACACCATATATTTT.

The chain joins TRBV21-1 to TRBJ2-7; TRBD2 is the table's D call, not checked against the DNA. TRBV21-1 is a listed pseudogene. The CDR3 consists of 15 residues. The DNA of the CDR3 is TGTGCCAGCTCTCATTGCGGGACCCCGGGACTGATTCTGTACTTC. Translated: CASSHCGTPGLILYF.

CDR3 protein: CASSVEFLAGGVSGEQYF. In nucleotides, the CDR3 is TGTGCCAGCAGCGTAGAGTTCCTAGCGGGAGGGGTGTCGGGCGAGCAGTACTTC. The J gene is TRBJ2-7, the V gene TRBV9; 12 bases line up with TRBD2. Germline CDR1 SGDLS, CDR2 YYNGEE. The ends lost 0 bases at V and 6 bases at J; junction bases unmatched: 13. This CDR3 comprises 18 residues.

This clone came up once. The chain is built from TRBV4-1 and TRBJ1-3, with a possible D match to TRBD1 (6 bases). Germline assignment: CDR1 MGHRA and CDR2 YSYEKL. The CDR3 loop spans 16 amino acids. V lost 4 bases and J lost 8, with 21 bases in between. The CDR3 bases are TGCGCCAGCAGCCTAGAGGTGTCAGGGGTATTTCACACCATATATTTT. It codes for CASSLEVSGVFHTIYF.

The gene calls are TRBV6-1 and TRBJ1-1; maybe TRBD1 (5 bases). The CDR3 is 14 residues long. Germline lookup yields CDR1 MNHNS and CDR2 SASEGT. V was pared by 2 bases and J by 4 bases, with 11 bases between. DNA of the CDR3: TGTGCCAGCAGTGAAAAGGGGAGGGCCACTGAAGCTTTCTTT. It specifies CASSEKGRATEAFF.

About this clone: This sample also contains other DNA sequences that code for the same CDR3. CDR3 amino acids: CASSYGGVSYNEQFF. CDR3 DNA: TGTGCCAGCAGTTACGGAGGGGTATCCTACAATGAGCAGTTCTTC. The chain carries TRBV6-5 and TRBJ2-1; tentative D call: TRBD2 (6 bases). This CDR3 has 15 residues. V was cut by 2 bases and J by 1 base, with 9 bases left in between. Germline V gene sequence: CDR1 MNHEY, CDR2 SVGAGI.

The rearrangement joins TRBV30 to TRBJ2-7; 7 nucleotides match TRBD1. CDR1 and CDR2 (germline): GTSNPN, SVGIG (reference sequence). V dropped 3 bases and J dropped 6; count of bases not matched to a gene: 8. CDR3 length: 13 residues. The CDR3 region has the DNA TGTGCCTGGAGACGGCCAGGGGGTCGCGAGCAGTACTTC. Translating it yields CAWRRPGGREQYF. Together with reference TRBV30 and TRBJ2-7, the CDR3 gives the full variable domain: SQTIHQWPATLVQPVGSPLSLECTVEGTSNPNLYWYRQAAGRGLQLLFYSVGIGQISSEVPQNLSASRPQDRQFILSSKKLLLSDSGFYLCAWRRPGGREQYFGPGTRLTVT.

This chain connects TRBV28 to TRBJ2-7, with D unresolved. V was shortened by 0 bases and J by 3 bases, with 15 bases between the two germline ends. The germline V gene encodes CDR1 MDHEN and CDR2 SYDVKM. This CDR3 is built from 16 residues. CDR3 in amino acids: CASSLWGGKGNYEQYF. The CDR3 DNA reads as TGTGCCAGCAGTTTATGGGGCGGAAAAGGGAACTACGAGCAGTACTTC.